This entry is about one T cell receptor (beta chain). As yet, its antigen is unknown. This entry belongs to a study of T cells in Graves' hyperthyroidism and ophthalmopathy. Amplification yielded TCR beta CDR3 regions, with RNA transcripts as the source. During a first-round RT-PCR of the TCR CDR3, the HTBI primer set was used. TCRdb recomputed calls from the multiplex PCR reads with MiXCR, one row per CDR3 protein. The data show about 560,000 distinct CDR3 sequences, approximately 44% seen once. Points from the study as a whole: Blood also held most thyroid clonotypes expanded beyond 0.001. A 13 V-J model separated ophthalmopathy from stable hyperthyroidism.

The V and J ends lost 9 bases and 8 bases, in that order; junction bases with no gene match: 9. Germline V CDR1 and CDR2: KGHDR, SFDVKD. The CDR3 has 14 amino acids. Input material: peripheral blood or thyroid tissue (not recorded which). This chain uses TRBV24-1 with TRBJ2-2; 9 bases are shared with TRBD1. This sequence originates from a woman aged 18-29 years with Graves' hyperthyroidism. CDR3 amino acids: CATPPRTGVGELFF. Here the CDR3 DNA reads TGTGCCACCCCTCCTAGGACAGGGGTTGGGGAGCTGTTTTTT.